This TCR beta chain was found in a study of T cells of healthy individuals. MiXCR, run by TCRdb on the 5' RACE reads, gives a single entry per CDR3 protein. This sample has nearly 100,000 distinct CDR3 sequences, with around 17% found just once. By share of the sample, this clonotype is medium-sized. V was clipped by 0 bases and J by 0 bases, with 12 bases between them. CDR1 is ENHRY and CDR2 is SYGVKD in the germline V gene. The CDR3 consists of 17 residues. This TCR was sampled from a human donor in good health. The gene calls are TRBV10-3 and TRBJ1-5; maybe TRBD1 (5 bases). The CDR3 sequence: CAISESRGRNSNQPQHF. CDR3 nucleotides: TGTGCCATCAGTGAGTCGAGGGGAAGAAATAGCAATCAGCCCCAGCATTTT.